These T cell receptor beta chains were read from a single sample in a study of cytomegalovirus exposure and HLA in healthy donors. Using immunoSEQ multiplex PCR, the repertoire was profiled, and TCRdb retains in-frame clones only, with some absent. This table holds under 150,000 clones, 70% to 90% found once. The sample taken for sequencing was PBMCs. The receptors here all came from a man aged 18 to 30 in good health and CMV-seropositive. CDR3s include the opening cysteine and the closing phenylalanine or tryptophan. A D gene is named only where the DNA matches it firmly. Clone size appears in some rows only: once, few, many, or a class for an expanded clone.

>NA|TRBV5-1|TRBJ2-7|NA
CASSLSGFSYEQYF
TGCGCCAGCAGCCTCTCGGGTTTCTCCTACGAGCAGTACTTC
>TRBD1|TRBV6-5|TRBJ1-5|NA
CASSFLTGQVYQPQHF
TGTGCCAGCAGTTTCTTGACGGGACAGGTCTATCAGCCCCAGCATTTT
>TRBD2|TRBV30|TRBJ2-1|few
CAWSLAGYNEQFF
TGTGCCTGGAGTTTAGCGGGCTACAATGAGCAGTTCTTC
>TRBD1|TRBV27|TRBJ1-3|NA
CASREDRSGTIYF
TGTGCCAGCAGGGAGGACAGGTCGGGCACCATATATTTT
>NA|TRBV7-2|TRBJ2-1|NA
CASSSSLGEDAEQFF
TGTGCCAGCAGCTCTAGTTTGGGAGAGGACGCTGAGCAGTTCTTC
>NA|TRBV7-8|TRBJ2-1|NA
CASSLYLLDNEQFF
TGTGCCAGCAGCTTATACTTATTGGACAATGAGCAGTTCTTC
>NA|TRBV19|TRBJ1-5|NA
CASSFLGGAGQPQHF
TGTGCCAGTAGCTTTCTCGGGGGGGCGGGGCAGCCCCAGCATTTT
>NA|TRBV7-9|TRBJ2-4|NA
CASSPHRRDTGLAKNIQYF
TGTGCCAGCAGCCCCCACCGTCGGGACACAGGACTAGCCAAAAACATTCAGTACTTC
>TRBD1|TRBV7-2|TRBJ1-5|NA
CASSLVATGSYQPQHF
TGTGCCAGCAGCTTAGTTGCGACAGGGTCCTATCAGCCCCAGCATTTT
>NA|TRBV18|TRBJ1-2|NA
CASSQEQGQADYGYTF
TGTGCCAGCTCTCAAGAACAGGGACAAGCCGACTATGGCTACACCTTC
>NA|TRBV5-1|TRBJ2-5|once
CASSLAGFEGETQYF
TGCGCCAGCAGCTTGGCAGGTTTTGAGGGAGAGACCCAGTACTTC
>NA|TRBV27|TRBJ2-5|NA
CASRQGWQETQYF
TGTGCCAGCAGACAGGGATGGCAAGAGACCCAGTACTTC
>NA|TRBV19|TRBJ2-7|NA
CASMGPQYEQYF
TGTGCCAGTATGGGCCCTCAGTACGAGCAGTACTTC
>NA|TRBV2|TRBJ1-1|NA
CASSDPFTEAFF
TGTGCCAGCAGTGATCCATTCACTGAAGCTTTCTTT
>TRBD2|TRBV27|TRBJ2-3|NA
CASSQGTTVSDTQYF
TGTGCCAGCAGTCAAGGGACTACTGTATCAGATACGCAGTATTTT
>NA|TRBV5-6|TRBJ1-1|once
CASSLDSVMNTEAFF
TGTGCCAGCAGCTTAGACTCGGTGATGAACACTGAAGCTTTCTTT
>TRBD1|TRBV5-3|TRBJ1-2|once
CARTLTGQGVEEGGYTF
TGTGCCAGAACCCTCACGGGACAGGGGGTTGAGGAGGGTGGCTACACCTTC
>NA|TRBV7-9|TRBJ1-6|NA
CASSPSGISSYNSPLHF
TGTGCCAGCAGCCCATCCGGGATTAGCTCCTATAATTCACCCCTCCACTTT
>TRBD1|TRBV7-8|TRBJ2-2|NA
CASSLKLSGQATGELFF
TGTGCCAGCAGCTTAAAGCTTTCGGGACAGGCAACCGGGGAGCTGTTTTTT
>NA|TRBV29-1|TRBJ2-7|NA
CSVEVGYYEQYF
TGCAGCGTTGAAGTCGGGTACTACGAGCAGTACTTC
>TRBD1|TRBV28|TRBJ1-5|NA
CASSFWEGMSGQGFYSNQPQHF
TGTGCCAGCAGTTTTTGGGAGGGGATGTCGGGACAGGGGTTTTATAGCAATCAGCCCCAGCATTTT
>NA|TRBV11-2|TRBJ1-6|NA
CASRIQVRSSYNSPLHF
TGTGCCAGCAGGATACAAGTCCGGAGCTCCTATAATTCACCCCTCCACTTT
>TRBD1|TRBV19|TRBJ1-2|NA
CASSIGQGSGDYTF
TGTGCCAGTAGTATCGGACAGGGCAGTGGTGACTACACCTTC
>TRBD1|TRBV6-5|TRBJ1-3|NA
CASTRGTGSGNTIYF
TGTGCCAGCACCCGCGGGACAGGGTCTGGAAACACCATATATTTT
>NA|TRBV15|TRBJ2-7|NA
CATSRDVASSYEQYF
TGTGCCACCAGCAGAGATGTAGCGAGCTCCTACGAGCAGTACTTC
>TRBD1|TRBV2|TRBJ2-2|once
CASSVETGAAGELFF
TGTGCCAGCAGTGTCGAGACAGGGGCGGCAGGGGAGCTGTTTTTT
>TRBD2|TRBV27|TRBJ2-1|NA
CASSQLAGSYNEQFF
TGTGCCAGCAGCCAACTAGCGGGGTCCTACAATGAGCAGTTCTTC
>NA|TRBV5-5|TRBJ2-7|NA
CASSQGRWIDEQYF
TGTGCCAGCAGCCAGGGGAGATGGATCGACGAGCAGTACTTC
>TRBD2|TRBV5-8|TRBJ2-7|NA
CASSLKLADYEQYF
TGTGCCAGCAGCTTGAAGCTAGCGGACTACGAGCAGTACTTC
>NA|TRBV2|TRBJ2-3|few
CASSWGRASTDTQYF
TGTGCCAGCAGTTGGGGCAGGGCAAGCACAGATACGCAGTATTTT
>TRBD1|TRBV5-6|TRBJ1-2|NA
CASSFPGGKQNGYTF
TGTGCCAGCAGCTTCCCAGGGGGTAAACAGAATGGCTACACCTTC
>NA|TRBV6-5|TRBJ2-7|once
CASSYRAGQPPYEQYF
TGTGCCAGCAGTTACCGAGCTGGACAGCCCCCCTACGAGCAGTACTTC
>NA|TRBV2|TRBJ1-2|few
CASSDRVRGYTF
TGTGCCAGCAGTGACAGGGTGAGGGGCTACACCTTC
>NA|TRBV2|TRBJ2-7|NA
CASKKAYLSYEQYF
TGTGCCAGCAAAAAAGCTTATTTATCCTACGAGCAGTACTTC
>NA|TRBV6-5|TRBJ2-7|NA
CASSYRVGHIAYEQYF
TGTGCCAGCAGTTACCGGGTCGGACACATAGCCTACGAGCAGTACTTC
>NA|TRBV5-1|TRBJ2-3|once
CASNDQNTGGTQYF
TGCGCCAGCAACGACCAGAACACCGGCGGTACGCAGTATTTT
>NA|TRBV2|TRBJ2-3|NA
CASSLQGGTDTQYF
TGTGCCAGCAGTCTCCAGGGCGGCACAGATACGCAGTATTTT
>TRBD2|TRBV7-2|TRBJ2-1|NA
CASSLSPSGAGEQFF
TGTGCCAGCAGCTTATCCCCTAGCGGGGCCGGGGAGCAGTTCTTC
>NA|TRBV2|TRBJ1-2|NA
CASTPEMGRGAGGYTF
TGTGCCAGCACTCCTGAAATGGGCAGGGGCGCTGGTGGCTACACCTTC
>NA|TRBV19|TRBJ1-5|NA
CATNRVDQPQHF
TGTGCCACCAACAGGGTTGATCAGCCCCAGCATTTT
>NA|TRBV6-9|TRBJ1-1|once
CARRHLTEAFF
TGTGCCCGGCGGCATCTTACTGAAGCTTTCTTT
>TRBD2|TRBV6-5|TRBJ2-2|NA
CASRRGGGAAGELFF
TGTGCCAGTCGCCGGGGGGGTGGTGCGGCCGGGGAGCTGTTTTTT
>TRBD1|TRBV7-2|TRBJ1-5|once
CASSLWTGVNQPQHF
TGTGCCAGCAGCTTGTGGACAGGGGTAAATCAGCCCCAGCATTTT
>NA|TRBV6-5|TRBJ2-1|NA
CATKGDSSYNEQFF
TGTGCCACCAAGGGGGATAGCTCCTACAATGAGCAGTTCTTC
>NA|TRBV6-1|TRBJ2-1|NA
CASSANEQFF
TGTGCCAGCAGTGCTAATGAGCAGTTCTTC
>TRBD1|TRBV2|TRBJ2-5|NA
CASSRDRQETQYF
TGTGCCAGCAGTAGGGACAGGCAAGAGACCCAGTACTTC
>TRBD2|TRBV7-2|TRBJ2-7|NA
CASSRGGSSYEQYF
TGTGCCAGCAGCCGGGGGGGCTCCTCCTACGAGCAGTACTTC
>TRBD1|TRBV29-1|TRBJ2-1|once
CSVVDRGVHEQFF
TGCAGCGTTGTCGACAGGGGTGTCCATGAGCAGTTCTTC
>TRBD2|TRBV30|TRBJ2-3|NA
CAWSVRSSGRVF
TGTGCCTGGAGTGTACGGTCTAGCGGGAGGGTTTTT
>TRBD2|TRBV27|TRBJ2-3|NA
CASSTSGGYDTQYF
TGTGCCAGCAGTACTAGCGGGGGGTATGATACGCAGTATTTT